The next 14 T cell receptor beta chains were all read from a single sample in a study of shared clonotypes between healthy human individuals. This table comes from immunoSEQ multiplex PCR, and its TCRdb copy is limited to in-frame clones, with some not included. Here the sample spans about 2 million clones, roughly 94% being singletons. Positively selected for CCR7, the CD45RO-negative cells used as naive CD8 cells excluded terminally differentiated effector memory CD45RA+ cells. The sample consisted of naive CD8+ T cells sorted from blood. These TCRs come from a man in his late teens or twenties in good health.

The CDR3 bases are TGTGCCAGCAGCCATAACGAACTCTACGAGCAGTACTTC. Its protein is CASSHNELYEQYF. The chain is built from TRBV5-6 and TRBJ2-7; D is unclear. This CDR3 has 13 residues. Per the germline V gene, CDR1 is SGHDT and CDR2 is YYEEEE. V lost 4 bases, J lost 3 bases, and 11 bases lay in between.

The J gene is TRBJ1-5, the V gene TRBV7-8; D uncertain. The ends were cut back, 1 base at V and 0 bases at J, with 10 bases in the middle. The germline V gene encodes CDR1 SGHVS and CDR2 FQNEAQ. This CDR3 has 16 residues. Here the CDR3 DNA reads TGTGCCAGCAGCTTAGAATGGAAGGATAGCAATCAGCCCCAGCATTTT. It encodes CASSLEWKDSNQPQHF.

The rearrangement uses TRBV27 and TRBJ2-5, with 13 nucleotides matching TRBD2. This CDR3 has 15 amino acids. The germline V gene encodes CDR1 MNHEY and CDR2 SMNVEV (reference sequence). The V segment lost 5 bases and the J segment 5 bases; nucleotides outside the gene matches: 5. The CDR3, as DNA: TGTGCCAGCAGTCTCGGGACTAGCGGGATGGAGACCCAGTACTTC. Residues: CASSLGTSGMETQYF.

V is TRBV7-8 and J is TRBJ1-5; unclear D gene. V was trimmed by 5 bases and J by 0 bases, leaving 8 bases between them. The CDR3 has 14 residues. The germline V gene encodes CDR1 SGHVS and CDR2 FQNEAQ. Here the CDR3 DNA reads TGTGCCAGCAGCCCGGGAGATAGCAATCAGCCCCAGCATTTT. Translating it yields CASSPGDSNQPQHF.

This clone appeared once. This chain connects TRBV19 to TRBJ2-1; a possible D gene is TRBD1 (6 bases). Between the trimmed V and J ends, which lost 1 base and 4 bases, there was a span of 11 bases. The germline V gene has CDR1 LNHDA and CDR2 SQIVND (reference sequence). This CDR3 has 15 amino acids. The chain's CDR3 is CASSIGRGDYNEQFF. CDR3 DNA sequence: TGTGCCAGTAGTATAGGCAGGGGAGATTACAATGAGCAGTTCTTC. Filled out from reference TRBV19 and TRBJ2-1, the complete variable domain reads DGGITQSPKYLFRKEGQNVTLSCEQNLNHDAMYWYRQDPGQGLRLIYYSQIVNDFQKGDIAEGYSVSREKKESFPLTVTSAQKNPTAFYLCASSIGRGDYNEQFFGPGTRLTVL.

This clone was seen only once. CDR3 in amino acids: CASSQERSGYEQYF. The CDR3 nucleotides are TGCGCCAGCAGCCAAGAACGGTCCGGGTACGAGCAGTACTTC. V and J are TRBV4-1 and TRBJ2-7, with D hard to call. The germline gives CDR1 MGHRA, CDR2 YSYEKL. Trimming took 0 bases from V and 4 from J, leaving 10 bases between them. The CDR3 contains 14 residues.

On this clone itself: The sample contains more than one DNA sequence encoding this CDR3. The J gene is TRBJ2-1, the V gene TRBV5-6; 11 bases agree with TRBD2. V shed 4 bases and J 2 bases; nucleotides not matched to a gene: 5. CDR1 is SGHDT and CDR2 is YYEEEE in the germline V gene. The CDR3 length is 16 residues. The CDR3 reads CASSEGTSGPYNEQFF. The CDR3 DNA reads as TGTGCCAGCAGCGAAGGGACTAGCGGACCCTACAATGAGCAGTTCTTC. Filled out from reference TRBV5-6 and TRBJ2-1, the complete variable domain reads DAGVTQSPTHLIKTRGQQVTLRCSPKSGHDTVSWYQQALGQGPQFIFQYYEEEERQRGNFPDRFSGHQFPNYSSELNVNALLLGDSALYLCASSEGTSGPYNEQFFGPGTRLTVL.

J is TRBJ2-7 and V is TRBV4-1, with TRBD1 matching over 8 bases. Germline trimming cut 1 base from V and 3 bases from J; bases unmatched to any gene: 8. Germline V CDR1 and CDR2: MGHRA, YSYEKL. CDR3 length: 16 residues. CDR3 amino acids: CASSQVAGTGGYEQYF. CDR3 DNA: TGCGCCAGCAGCCAAGTCGCCGGGACAGGCGGCTACGAGCAGTACTTC.

V and J are TRBV27 and TRBJ2-7; 8 positions agree with TRBD1. CDR3 length: 13 amino acids. Germline CDR1 MNHEY, CDR2 SMNVEV (reference sequence). The ends lost 6 bases at V and 4 bases at J; junction bases unmatched: 5. CDR3 in DNA: TGTGCCAGCAGCTGGACAGGGCAGTACGAGCAGTACTTC. Translation gives CASSWTGQYEQYF.

The V gene is TRBV27, the J gene TRBJ2-2, with 7 positions matching TRBD1. The CDR3 loop spans 13 amino acids. V lost 5 bases, J lost 5 bases, and 2 bases stayed unmatched. Germline V CDR1 and CDR2: MNHEY, SMNVEV (reference sequence). DNA of the CDR3: TGTGCCAGCAGTATCAGGGGGACCGGGGAGCTGTTTTTT. The encoded protein is CASSIRGTGELFF.

V usage is TRBV4-1 and J usage is TRBJ2-1; maybe TRBD2 (6 bases). CDR1 MGHRA and CDR2 YSYEKL come from the germline V gene. This CDR3 comprises 15 residues. Trimming removed 0 bases at V and 6 bases at J, with 12 bases between. CDR3 region: CASSQERGRGNEQFF. The CDR3 DNA reads as TGCGCCAGCAGCCAAGAGCGGGGTAGGGGCAATGAGCAGTTCTTC.

J is TRBJ2-7 and V is TRBV9; 7 bases align to TRBD2. CDR1 is SGDLS, CDR2 YYNGEE, per germline. The length of the CDR3 is 15 residues. Trimming took 4 bases from V and 4 from J; bases not matched to a gene: 11. DNA of the CDR3: TGTGCCAGCAGCCTCGGGAGCGGGAAGTCTTACGAGCAGTACTTC. It is translated as CASSLGSGKSYEQYF.

The chain uses TRBV18 and TRBJ2-5, with D uncertain. V lost 2 bases to trimming and J lost 2 bases, with 9 bases between them. CDR3 length equals 14 residues. Germline-derived CDR1 and CDR2 are KGHSH and LQKENI. The CDR3 sequence: CASSPYDGQETQYF. Written as DNA, the CDR3 is TGTGCCAGCTCACCATATGATGGGCAAGAGACCCAGTACTTC.

The chain has TRBV6-4 and TRBJ2-3; D ambiguous. This CDR3 is built from 14 residues. V gave up 5 bases and J gave up 2 bases, with 11 bases separating them. Germline assignment: CDR1 MRHNA and CDR2 SNTAGT. CDR3 protein: CASSLVSPTDTQYF. CDR3 DNA: TGTGCCAGCAGTTTAGTTTCCCCCACAGATACGCAGTATTTT.